This T cell receptor beta chain was captured in a study of somatic mutations in cytotoxic T cells in rheumatoid arthritis. Profiled with immunoSEQ multiplex PCR; TCRdb holds only in-frame clones, not every one. Among 5,500 to 8,500 clones listed, roughly 80% were seen once. The CDR3 is 18 residues long. Germline V gene data show CDR1 as SGHRS and CDR2 as YFSETQ. V lost 0 bases and J lost 2, with 19 bases in between. Sequencing input: CD8+ T cells sorted from blood. This receptor was obtained from a woman aged 60 to 75 in good health. The chain uses TRBV5-1 and TRBJ2-3; D is possibly TRBD1 (5 bases). The CDR3 nucleotides read TGCGCCAGCAGCTTGGGAGCAGGGTCTATGTCGGTCACAGATACGCAGTATTTT. Residues: CASSLGAGSMSVTDTQYF.